Below, 23 T cell receptor beta chains from the same sample are listed, as sequenced in a study of T cells in narcolepsy. Data came from immunoSEQ multiplex PCR; TCRdb stores just in-frame clones and leaves some out. Of tens of thousands of clones listed, approximately 85% are singletons. The sample comprised memory (CD45RA-) CD4+ T cells from blood. The receptors were gathered from a human donor in good health.

The chain combines TRBV30 with TRBJ1-3; D is undetermined. This CDR3 region has 14 residues. Germline V gene data show CDR1 as GTSNPN and CDR2 as SVGIG (reference sequence). Trimming stripped 8 bases from V and 0 bases from J, with 14 bases between. CDR3 loop: CAVLYSLSGNTIYF. In nucleotides, the CDR3 is TGTGCCGTCCTCTATTCACTCTCTGGAAACACCATATATTTT.

The rearrangement joins TRBV7-2 to TRBJ2-3; 9 bases agree with TRBD2. This CDR3 has 14 amino acids. The germline gives CDR1 SGHTA, CDR2 FQGNSA. With 4 bases clipped from V and 1 base from J, the junction kept 0 bases outside the gene matches. CDR3 in amino acids: CASSSSGGTDTQYF. The DNA of the CDR3 is TGTGCCAGCAGCTCTAGCGGGGGCACAGATACGCAGTATTTT.

The genes are TRBV7-2 and TRBJ1-5; D is ambiguous. Germline V gene data show CDR1 as SGHTA and CDR2 as FQGNSA. Trimming left V 6 bases short and J 0 bases short, with 15 bases between. This CDR3 is 16 amino acids long. CDR3 loop: CASSFTAQYSNQPQHF. The CDR3 bases are TGTGCCAGCAGTTTCACAGCCCAGTATAGCAATCAGCCCCAGCATTTT. Based on the CDR3 plus reference TRBV7-2 and TRBJ1-5, the full variable domain is GAGVSQSPSNKVTEKGKDVELRCDPISGHTALYWYRQSLGQGLEFLIYFQGNSAPDKSGLPSDRFSAERTGGSVSTLTIQRTQQEDSAVYLCASSFTAQYSNQPQHFGDGTRLSIL.

This chain connects TRBV6-1 to TRBJ2-7, with 8 bases fitting TRBD2. CDR1 and CDR2 from the germline V gene are MNHNS and SASEGT. The CDR3 is 11 amino acids. The CDR3: CATSVAYEQYF. As DNA, the CDR3 is TGTGCGACTAGCGTAGCCTACGAGCAGTACTTC.

The chain carries TRBV7-6 and TRBJ1-1; TRBD1 might be the D (6 bases). The germline gives CDR1 SGHVS, CDR2 FNYEAQ. V dropped 1 base and J dropped 5 bases, with 11 bases sitting between them. The CDR3 loop spans 14 amino acids. In nucleotides, the CDR3 is TGTGCCAGCAGCTTAGGGACAGCGGATACTGAAGCTTTCTTT. Translation: CASSLGTADTEAFF.

The chain combines TRBV13 with TRBJ2-1; 15 bases fit TRBD2. The CDR3 runs 19 residues. CDR1 and CDR2 from the germline V gene are PRHDT and FYEKMQ (reference sequence). J was trimmed by 10 bases and V by 5 bases; bases with no gene match: 18. Here the CDR3 DNA reads TGTGCCAGCAGCCTGACAGGGGTTTGGACTAGCGGGAGGGTAAACGAGCAGTTCTTC. Residues: CASSLTGVWTSGRVNEQFF.

V gene TRBV7-8 combines with J gene TRBJ1-4; unclear D gene. The V and J ends lost 1 base and 5 bases respectively, with 14 bases between them. The CDR3 has 16 amino acids. The germline CDR1 and CDR2 sequences are SGHVS and FQNEAQ. CDR3 bases: TGTGCCAGCAGCTTAGGTGGTCGGGGATCAAATGAAAAACTGTTTTTT. Translating gives CASSLGGRGSNEKLFF.

A word on this clone: The same CDR3 also results from other DNA sequences found in this sample. The chain couples TRBV21-1 to TRBJ2-1; the table's D gene call, TRBD2, was not cross checked with the DNA. TRBV21-1 is described as a pseudogene. The CDR3 length is 14 residues. CDR3 nucleotides: TGTGCCAGCAGCAAAGAGGGGCGGGGGGGAGAGCAGTTCTTC. Residues: CASSKEGRGGEQFF.

This clone was counted only a few times. The J gene is TRBJ1-2, the V gene TRBV2, with D tentatively TRBD1 (6 bases). In germline, CDR1 is SNHLY, CDR2 FYNNEI. CDR3 length: 14 amino acids. V lost 0 bases to trimming and J lost 8 bases, with 13 bases between them. The DNA of the CDR3 is TGTGCCAGCAGTGAAGCTGCGACAGGTCGGGGCTACACCTTC. It specifies CASSEAATGRGYTF.

The chain recombines TRBV11-2 with TRBJ1-3, with D uncertain. The V gene lost 0 bases and the J gene lost 0 bases, with 9 bases spanning the gap. CDR3 size: 16 residues. The germline V gene encodes CDR1 SGHAT and CDR2 FQNNGV. CDR3 in DNA: TGTGCCAGCAGCTTAGAGGCCGTCCTCTCTGGAAACACCATATATTTT. Translated, it gives CASSLEAVLSGNTIYF.

J is TRBJ1-3 and V is TRBV2; D perhaps matches TRBD1 (5 bases). Germline V lookup: CDR1 SNHLY, CDR2 FYNNEI. Trimming took off 4 bases at V and 0 bases at J, with 10 bases between the two ends. This CDR3 has 15 amino acids. The CDR3 is CASSGSGLSGNTIYF. The DNA of the CDR3 is TGTGCCAGCAGTGGATCAGGGCTCTCTGGAAACACCATATATTTT.

The chain combines TRBV6-1 with TRBJ2-3, with 12 bases that match TRBD2. Losses at the gene ends were 6 bases for V and 5 bases for J; bases not matched to a gene: 3. The CDR3 has 14 amino acids. Germline V gene data show CDR1 as MNHNS and CDR2 as SASEGT. CDR3 protein: CASRTSGRGDTQYF. The CDR3 bases are TGTGCCAGCAGGACTAGCGGGAGAGGAGATACGCAGTATTTT.

This rearrangement joins TRBV28 to TRBJ2-6; 8 bases agree with TRBD2. V was pared by 8 bases and J by 0 bases, with 3 bases of the junction left unmatched. This CDR3 has 15 residues. The germline gives CDR1 MDHEN, CDR2 SYDVKM. In DNA, the CDR3 is TGTGCCAGCGCTCTAGCGGGCTCTGGGGCCAACGTCCTGACTTTC. This translates into CASALAGSGANVLTF.

The V and J genes are TRBV5-1 and TRBJ2-2; D unclear. Germline lookup yields CDR1 SGHRS and CDR2 YFSETQ. This CDR3 has 15 residues. The V end was cut by 0 bases, the J end by 0 bases, with 6 bases between. The CDR3 nucleotides read TGCGCCAGCAGCTTGGACAGAACGAACACCGGGGAGCTGTTTTTT. This sequence encodes CASSLDRTNTGELFF.

On this clone itself: Compared with germline, one end of the junction differs, possibly owing to a read error. The CDR3 region is CASSLELGASVLTF. CDR3 bases: TGTGCCAGCAGCTTAGAGCTAGGGGCCAGCGTCCTGACTTTC. This chain links TRBV7-9 with TRBJ2-6; D might be TRBD1 (5 bases). This CDR3 contains 14 residues. CDR1 is SEHNR and CDR2 is FQNEAQ in the germline V gene (reference sequence).

The rearrangement uses TRBV29-1 and TRBJ1-1, with D possibly TRBD1 on 6 matching bases. Germline CDR1 and CDR2: SQVTM and ANQGSEA. This CDR3 is 13 amino acids long. Between the trimmed V and J ends, which lost 5 bases and 6 bases, there was a span of 16 bases. The CDR3, as DNA: TGCAGCGTTTCCTTGGGGGCCAGGGCTGAAGCTTTCTTT. Protein sequence: CSVSLGARAEAFF.

The rearrangement links TRBV27 to TRBJ2-3; no definite D call. Germline values: CDR1 MNHEY, CDR2 SMNVEV (reference sequence). V shed 2 bases and J shed 6 bases, with 18 bases lying between them. The CDR3 is 16 residues long. CDR3 region: CASSLGGPLRVDTQYF. As DNA, the CDR3 is TGTGCCAGCAGTTTAGGCGGACCCTTAAGGGTGGATACGCAGTATTTT.

V gene TRBV5-1 combines with J gene TRBJ2-2, with TRBD2 matching over 8 bases. After removal of 2 bases from V and 4 bases from J, the junction contained 4 bases not matched to a gene. This CDR3 comprises 15 residues. Per the germline V gene, CDR1 is SGHRS and CDR2 is YFSETQ. The CDR3 sequence is CASSLAGAGTGELFF. CDR3 nucleotide sequence: TGCGCCAGCAGCTTAGCGGGAGCGGGCACCGGGGAGCTGTTTTTT. The whole variable domain, filled in from reference TRBV5-1 and TRBJ2-2, reads KAGVTQTPRYLIKTRGQQVTLSCSPISGHRSVSWYQQTPGQGLQFLFEYFSETQRNKGNFPGRFSGRQFSNSRSEMNVSTLELGDSALYLCASSLAGAGTGELFFGEGSRLTVL.

CDR3 nucleotides: TGTGCCAGCAGTTTTAGCTCAGGGAGCGGGGGGGATACGCAGTATTTT. This sequence encodes CASSFSSGSGGDTQYF. The V and J genes are TRBV28 and TRBJ2-3, with 9 bases fitting TRBD2. The germline V gene encodes CDR1 MDHEN and CDR2 SYDVKM. The V and J ends lost 3 bases and 6 bases, in that order; junction bases with no gene match: 10. This CDR3 is 16 amino acids long.

The gene calls are TRBV4-3 and TRBJ1-6, with a possible D match to TRBD1 (6 bases). From germline, CDR1 is LGHNA and CDR2 YSLEER. Between the trimmed V and J ends, which lost 0 bases and 10 bases, there was a span of 13 bases. There are 15 residues in the CDR3. The CDR3 protein is CASSQEQGFHSPLHF. CDR3 DNA: TGCGCCAGCAGCCAAGAACAGGGCTTTCACTCACCCCTCCACTTT.

J is TRBJ1-4 and V is TRBV5-1; no reliable D call. The V gene's germline CDR1 is SGHRS and CDR2 YFSETQ. V gave up 0 bases and J gave up 10 bases, with 16 bases separating them. The CDR3 extends over 15 amino acids. CDR3 in DNA: TGCGCCAGCAGCTTGGAAACTACCCAAGCGGGAAAACTGTTTTTT. Translating gives CASSLETTQAGKLFF. Full variable domain (missing parts from reference TRBV5-1 and TRBJ1-4): KAGVTQTPRYLIKTRGQQVTLSCSPISGHRSVSWYQQTPGQGLQFLFEYFSETQRNKGNFPGRFSGRQFSNSRSEMNVSTLELGDSALYLCASSLETTQAGKLFFGSGTQLSVL.

This sequence joins TRBV28 and TRBJ2-1; 11 bases are shared with TRBD2. Germline V gene data show CDR1 as MDHEN and CDR2 as SYDVKM. V shed 2 bases and J 10 bases; nucleotides not matched to a gene: 13. The CDR3 runs 17 residues. The CDR3 DNA reads TGTGCCAGCAGTTTAATTGGCCTAGCGGGAGGACCTCGGGAGCAGTTCTTC. This sequence encodes CASSLIGLAGGPREQFF.

The CDR3 is CAISKTGEETQYF. CDR3 DNA sequence: TGTGCCATCAGTAAGACAGGGGAAGAGACCCAGTACTTC. The chain uses TRBV10-3 and TRBJ2-5, with TRBD1 matching 8 bases. V trimming: 5 bases; J trimming: 3 bases; junction bases outside the gene matches: 2. Germline CDR1 and CDR2: ENHRY and SYGVKD. The CDR3 has 13 amino acids.